These 11 T cell receptor beta chains share one sample of origin, sequenced in a study of shared clonotypes between healthy human individuals. This table comes from immunoSEQ multiplex PCR, and its TCRdb copy is limited to in-frame clones, with some not included. In the table there are over 1.4 million clones, more than 95% of which are singletons. Sequenced input: naive CD4+ T cells sorted from blood. As for subset: CD45RA+ positively selected. These receptor sequences come from a young man in good health.

The rearrangement joins TRBV29-1 to TRBJ2-3; TRBD2 agrees at 13 bases. Trimming took 4 bases from V and 3 from J; bases not matched to a gene: 10. In germline, CDR1 is SQVTM, CDR2 ANQGSEA. The CDR3 length is 17 residues. This chain's CDR3 is CSVGIPKGLAGTDTQYF. The CDR3 nucleotides are TGCAGCGTTGGGATACCGAAGGGACTAGCGGGGACAGATACGCAGTATTTT.

This clone was seen once. The chain combines TRBV6-5 with TRBJ2-7; no clear D. Between the trimmed V and J ends, which lost 2 bases and 6 bases, there was a span of 20 bases. Germline CDR1 reads MNHEY; CDR2 reads SVGAGI. This CDR3 is built from 16 residues. The CDR3 bases are TGTGCCAGCAGTTACACTACCCGGCCCGCTTTATCCGAGCAGTACTTC. Protein: CASSYTTRPALSEQYF.

The chain is built from TRBV9 and TRBJ2-1, with 7 nucleotides matching TRBD2. J was trimmed by 4 bases and V by 0 bases; bases with no gene match: 10. Looked up from germline, CDR1 is SGDLS and CDR2 is YYNGEE. The CDR3 runs 17 residues. The CDR3 DNA reads as TGTGCCAGCAGCGTAGACTTGGGGCTAGCGGTTTACAATGAGCAGTTCTTC. This sequence encodes CASSVDLGLAVYNEQFF.

This sequence joins TRBV18 and TRBJ1-5; D perhaps matches TRBD1 (6 bases). Trimming took off 3 bases at V and 6 bases at J, with 15 bases between the two ends. The CDR3 has 15 residues. The germline CDR1 and CDR2 sequences are KGHSH and LQKENI. The CDR3 loop is CASSPLSNRAQPQHF. In DNA form, the CDR3 reads TGTGCCAGCTCACCGCTTAGCAACAGGGCTCAGCCCCAGCATTTT.

The chain is built from TRBV28 and TRBJ2-7, with a possible D match to TRBD1 (6 bases). The length of the CDR3 is 14 residues. CDR1 and CDR2 from the germline V gene are MDHEN and SYDVKM. The ends were cut back, 7 bases at V and 0 bases at J, with 13 bases in the middle. DNA for the CDR3: TGTGCCAGCAATTCGTCGGGACACTCCTACGAGCAGTACTTC. Its translation: CASNSSGHSYEQYF. The variable domain in full, completed from reference TRBV28 and TRBJ2-7, reads DVKVTQSSRYLVKRTGEKVFLECVQDMDHENMFWYRQDPGLGLRLIYFSYDVKMKEKGDIPEGYSVSREKKERFSLILESASTNQTSMYLCASNSSGHSYEQYFGPGTRLTVT.

The chain combines TRBV10-3 with TRBJ2-2; 8 bases match TRBD2. Trimming at V came to 3 bases and at J to 5 bases, leaving 11 bases not matched to a gene. Germline-derived CDR1 and CDR2 are ENHRY and SYGVKD. CDR3 size: 17 residues. The CDR3 sequence: CAISEGRGGRWTGELFF. The CDR3 bases are TGTGCCATCAGTGAAGGCCGGGGCGGGAGGTGGACCGGGGAGCTGTTTTTT.

The V gene is TRBV2, the J gene TRBJ1-1; D is unresolved. Trimming took 7 bases from V and 4 from J, leaving 16 bases between them. The CDR3 extends over 14 amino acids. Germline CDR1 SNHLY, CDR2 FYNNEI. In DNA form, the CDR3 reads TGTGCCAGCAAACTAGACCGGACGGGCACTGAAGCTTTCTTT. This gives the protein CASKLDRTGTEAFF.

This clone was seen just once. J is TRBJ2-1 and V is TRBV6-1; D is perhaps TRBD1 (6 bases). The V gene's germline CDR1 is MNHNS and CDR2 SASEGT. V was clipped by 4 bases and J by 8 bases, with 15 bases between them. The CDR3 is 14 amino acids. CDR3 protein: CASSGQGRAYEQFF. As DNA, the CDR3 is TGTGCCAGCAGTGGGCAGGGGCGGGCCTATGAGCAGTTCTTC.

The chain joins TRBV5-6 to TRBJ1-2, with TRBD1 matching 8 bases. CDR1 is SGHDT and CDR2 is YYEEEE in the germline V gene. The CDR3 consists of 13 residues. The trim removed 4 bases at V and 4 bases at J, leaving 3 bases unmatched. Here the CDR3 DNA reads TGTGCCAGCAGCCGGGACAGGAGCTATGGCTACACCTTC. This encodes CASSRDRSYGYTF.

The V gene is TRBV2, the J gene TRBJ2-7, with D possibly TRBD2 on 5 matching bases. Germline V gives CDR1 SNHLY, CDR2 FYNNEI. V was pared by 6 bases and J by 0 bases, with 12 bases between. This CDR3 has 14 residues. The CDR3 DNA reads TGTGCCAGCAGGTACACTAGTAGCTCCTACGAGCAGTACTTC. It specifies CASRYTSSSYEQYF.

V and J are TRBV20-1 and TRBJ2-1, with D perhaps being TRBD1 or TRBD2 (6 bases each). The germline V gene has CDR1 DFQATT and CDR2 SNEGSKA (reference sequence). V was shortened by 4 bases and J by 10 bases, with 8 bases between the two germline ends. The CDR3 spans 10 residues. The CDR3 loop reads CSAKGGEQFF. As DNA, the CDR3 is TGCAGTGCTAAAGGGGGGGAGCAGTTCTTC.